The 7 T cell receptor beta chains presented below share a single source sample, sequenced in a study of CD4 T cells in relation to SARS-CoV-2 and coronaviruses. For these TCRs, the target antigens are not known. CD4+ T cells from unexposed donors were obtained before the COVID-19 pandemic (2011-2018). Isolation of CD4+ T cells took place after about 10 days in culture. The table came from immunoSEQ multiplex PCR; TCRdb's copy has only in-frame clones and leaves some out. This table holds 25,000 or so clones, about three quarters found once. Specimen: CD4+ T cells from PBMCs, cultured in vitro. Source of these receptors: a human donor in good health.

This clone was counted between two and nine times. The J gene is TRBJ1-2, the V gene TRBV18; TRBD1 is a possible D gene (5 bases). Per the germline V gene, CDR1 is KGHSH and CDR2 is LQKENI. V lost 1 base and J 8 bases, leaving 11 bases between the germline ends. The CDR3 covers 13 residues. This chain's CDR3 is CASSPLGGEGYTF. CDR3 DNA sequence: TGTGCCAGCTCACCACTGGGAGGGGAAGGCTACACCTTC.

The chain couples TRBV5-1 to TRBJ2-2; either TRBD1 or TRBD2 may fit D (5 bases each). The V and J ends lost 3 bases and 1 base respectively, with 10 bases between them. CDR3 length: 15 residues. Germline loops: CDR1 SGHRS, CDR2 YFSETQ. The CDR3 loop is CASSSGTVNTGELFF. In DNA, the CDR3 is TGCGCCAGCAGCTCCGGGACGGTGAACACCGGGGAGCTGTTTTTT.

V gene TRBV5-1 combines with J gene TRBJ2-3, with D possibly TRBD2 on 6 matching bases. The length of the CDR3 is 15 residues. Per germline, CDR1 SGHRS and CDR2 YFSETQ. Trimming stripped 0 bases from V and 3 bases from J, with 11 bases between. CDR3 in amino acids: CASSLEGRGTDTQYF. Written as DNA, the CDR3 is TGCGCCAGCAGCTTGGAGGGCCGGGGGACAGATACGCAGTATTTT.

This rearrangement joins TRBV5-5 to TRBJ2-7, with 7 positions matching TRBD2. Looked up from germline, CDR1 is SGHKS and CDR2 is YYEKEE (reference sequence). The CDR3 extends over 14 amino acids. The J segment lost 4 bases and the V segment lost 3 bases, leaving 7 bases of the junction unmatched. The DNA of the CDR3 is TGTGCCAGCAGCTGGGGGGGTGCCGCGTACGAGCAGTACTTC. It yields the protein CASSWGGAAYEQYF.

V gene TRBV12-3 or TRBV12-4 combines with J gene TRBJ1-1; D is undetermined. Trimming removed 7 bases at V and 1 base at J, with 10 bases between. The CDR3 consists of 13 residues. CDR3 sequence: CASTLERNTEAFF. The CDR3 DNA sequence: TGTGCCAGCACCTTAGAGCGGAACACTGAAGCTTTCTTT.

The chain uses TRBV18 and TRBJ2-1; D unresolved. The CDR3 is 12 amino acids. Trimming took off 2 bases at V and 5 bases at J, with 4 bases between the two ends. From germline, CDR1 is KGHSH and CDR2 LQKENI. Here the CDR3 DNA reads TGTGCCAGCTCACCATTGGACAATGAGCAGTTCTTC. Residues: CASSPLDNEQFF.

The rearrangement links TRBV7-6 to TRBJ1-2; 7 positions agree with TRBD1. The CDR3 consists of 17 residues. V was pared by 5 bases and J by 3 bases, with 15 bases of the junction left unmatched. The V gene's germline CDR1 is SGHVS and CDR2 FNYEAQ. CDR3 protein: CASSPNSGTVGHYGYTF. The CDR3 DNA is TGTGCCAGCAGCCCGAATTCCGGGACAGTGGGACACTATGGCTACACCTTC.